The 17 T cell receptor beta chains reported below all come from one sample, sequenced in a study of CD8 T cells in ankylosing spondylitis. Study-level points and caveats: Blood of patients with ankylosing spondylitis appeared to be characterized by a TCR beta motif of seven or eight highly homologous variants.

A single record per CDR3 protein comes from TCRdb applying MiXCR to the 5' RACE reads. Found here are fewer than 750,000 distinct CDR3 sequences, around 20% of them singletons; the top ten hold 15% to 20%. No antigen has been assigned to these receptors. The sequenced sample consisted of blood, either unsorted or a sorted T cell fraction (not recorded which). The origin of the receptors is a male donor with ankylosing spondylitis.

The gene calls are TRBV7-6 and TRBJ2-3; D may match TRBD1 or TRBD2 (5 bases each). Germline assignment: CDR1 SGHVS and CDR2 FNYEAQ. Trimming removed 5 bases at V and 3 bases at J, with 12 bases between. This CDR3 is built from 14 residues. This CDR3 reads CASSRDRRTDTQYF. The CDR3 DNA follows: TGTGCCAGCAGCCGGGACCGCAGGACAGATACGCAGTATTTT.

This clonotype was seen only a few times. This CDR3 is CASSHSYEGQYF. DNA of the CDR3: TGTGCCAGCAGTCACTCCTACGAAGGGCAGTACTTC. The gene calls are TRBV12-3 or TRBV12-4 and TRBJ2-7; D not resolved. CDR3 length: 12 amino acids. The germline V and J ends were trimmed by 5 bases and 9 bases, with 14 bases remaining between them.

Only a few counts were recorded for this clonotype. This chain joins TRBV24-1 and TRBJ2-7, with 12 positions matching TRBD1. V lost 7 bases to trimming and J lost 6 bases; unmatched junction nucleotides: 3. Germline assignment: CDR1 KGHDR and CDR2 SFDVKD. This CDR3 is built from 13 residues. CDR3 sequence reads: CATRGTGGSEQYF. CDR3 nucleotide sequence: TGTGCCACCAGAGGGACAGGGGGCAGCGAGCAGTACTTC.

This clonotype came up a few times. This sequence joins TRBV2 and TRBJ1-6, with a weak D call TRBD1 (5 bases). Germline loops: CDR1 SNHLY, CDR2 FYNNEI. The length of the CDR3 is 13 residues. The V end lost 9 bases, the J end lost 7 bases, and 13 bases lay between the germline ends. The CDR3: CASRGVNNSPLHF. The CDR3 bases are TGTGCCAGTCGGGGGGTAAACAATTCACCCCTCCACTTT.

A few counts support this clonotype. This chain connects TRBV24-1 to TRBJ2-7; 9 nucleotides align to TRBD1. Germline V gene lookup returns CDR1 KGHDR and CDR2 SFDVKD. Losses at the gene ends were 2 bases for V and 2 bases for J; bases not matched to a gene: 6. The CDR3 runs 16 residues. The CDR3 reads CATSDSPGQGTYEQYF. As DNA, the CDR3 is TGTGCCACCAGTGATTCCCCGGGACAGGGAACCTACGAGCAGTACTTC.

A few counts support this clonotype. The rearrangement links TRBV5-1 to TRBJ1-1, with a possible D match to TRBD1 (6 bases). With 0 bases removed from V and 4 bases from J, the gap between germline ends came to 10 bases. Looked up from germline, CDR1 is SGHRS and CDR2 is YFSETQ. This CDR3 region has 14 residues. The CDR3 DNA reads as TGCGCCAGCAGCTTGGCAGGGGTGAGCACTGAAGCTTTCTTT. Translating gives CASSLAGVSTEAFF.

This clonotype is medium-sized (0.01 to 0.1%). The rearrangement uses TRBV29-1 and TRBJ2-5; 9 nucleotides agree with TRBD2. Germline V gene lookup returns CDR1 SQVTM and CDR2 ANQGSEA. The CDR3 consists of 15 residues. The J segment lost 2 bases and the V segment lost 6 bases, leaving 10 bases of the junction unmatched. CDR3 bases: TGCAGCGTGCTCCGGGGGACTAGCCAACAAGAGACCCAGTACTTC. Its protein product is CSVLRGTSQQETQYF.

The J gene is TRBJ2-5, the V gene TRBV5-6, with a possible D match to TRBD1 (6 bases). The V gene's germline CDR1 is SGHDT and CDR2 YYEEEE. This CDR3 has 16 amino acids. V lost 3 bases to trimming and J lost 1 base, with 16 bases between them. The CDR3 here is CASSSPGVGVQETQYF. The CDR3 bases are TGTGCCAGCAGCTCCCCAGGGGTTGGTGTCCAAGAGACCCAGTACTTC.

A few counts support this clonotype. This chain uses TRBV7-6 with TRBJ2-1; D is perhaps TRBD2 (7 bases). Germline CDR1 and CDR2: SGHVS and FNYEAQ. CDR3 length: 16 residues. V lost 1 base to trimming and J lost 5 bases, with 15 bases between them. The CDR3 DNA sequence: TGTGCCAGCAGCTTAGGGGGGGGGGCGGCCGACAATGAGCAGTTCTTC. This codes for CASSLGGGAADNEQFF.

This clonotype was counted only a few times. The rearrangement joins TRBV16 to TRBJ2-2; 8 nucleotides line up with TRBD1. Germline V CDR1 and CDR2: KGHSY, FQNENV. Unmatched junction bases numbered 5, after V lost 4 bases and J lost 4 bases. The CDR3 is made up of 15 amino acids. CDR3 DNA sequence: TGTGCCAGCAGCCTTCAGGGGGCCGTCACCGGGGAGCTGTTTTTT. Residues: CASSLQGAVTGELFF.

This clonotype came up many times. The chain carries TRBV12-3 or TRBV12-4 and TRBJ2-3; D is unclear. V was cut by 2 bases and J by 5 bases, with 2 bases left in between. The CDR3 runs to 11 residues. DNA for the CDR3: TGTGCCAGCAGTTTAATAGATACGCAGTATTTT. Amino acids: CASSLIDTQYF.

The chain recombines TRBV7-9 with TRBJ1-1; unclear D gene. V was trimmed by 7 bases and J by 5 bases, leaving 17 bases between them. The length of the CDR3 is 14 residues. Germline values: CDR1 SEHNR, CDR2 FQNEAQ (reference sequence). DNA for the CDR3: TGTGCCAGCACTTATAGGGAGGGCGAAACTGAAGCTTTCTTT. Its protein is CASTYREGETEAFF.

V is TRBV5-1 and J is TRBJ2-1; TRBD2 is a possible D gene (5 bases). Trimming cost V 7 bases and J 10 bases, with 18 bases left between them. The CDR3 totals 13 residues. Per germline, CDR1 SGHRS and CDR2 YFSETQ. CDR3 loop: CASRPIAFLEQFF. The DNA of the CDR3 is TGCGCCAGCCGCCCCATAGCGTTCCTGGAGCAGTTCTTC.

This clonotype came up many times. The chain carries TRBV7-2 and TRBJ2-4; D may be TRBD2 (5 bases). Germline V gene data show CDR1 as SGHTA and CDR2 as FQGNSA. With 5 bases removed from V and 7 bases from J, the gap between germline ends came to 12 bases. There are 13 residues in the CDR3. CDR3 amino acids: CASSLQTGNIQYF. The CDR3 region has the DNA TGTGCCAGCAGCCTCCAGACGGGGAACATTCAGTACTTC.

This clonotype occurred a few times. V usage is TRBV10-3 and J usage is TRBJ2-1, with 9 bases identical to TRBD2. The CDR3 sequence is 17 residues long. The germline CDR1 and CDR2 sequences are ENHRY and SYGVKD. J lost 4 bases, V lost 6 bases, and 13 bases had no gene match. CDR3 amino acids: CAISPGERGASYNEQFF. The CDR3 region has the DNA TGTGCCATCAGCCCCGGGGAGCGGGGGGCCTCTTACAATGAGCAGTTCTTC.

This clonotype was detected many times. The CDR3 DNA reads TGTGCCAGCAGTTTGGTGGTTGGGCCTAGCGGGCTCAGGGATGAGCAGTTCTTC. This codes for CASSLVVGPSGLRDEQFF. The chain is built from TRBV28 and TRBJ2-1, with 8 positions matching TRBD2. There are 18 residues in the CDR3. J gave up 8 bases and V 3 bases, and 18 bases lay outside the gene matches. CDR1 is MDHEN and CDR2 is SYDVKM in the germline V gene.

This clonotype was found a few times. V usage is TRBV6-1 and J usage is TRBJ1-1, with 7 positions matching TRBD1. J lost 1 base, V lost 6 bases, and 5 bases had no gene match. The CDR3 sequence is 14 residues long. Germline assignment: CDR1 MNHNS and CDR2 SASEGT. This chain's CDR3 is CASRNRGGNTEAFF. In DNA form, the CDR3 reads TGTGCCAGCAGAAACAGGGGTGGGAACACTGAAGCTTTCTTT.